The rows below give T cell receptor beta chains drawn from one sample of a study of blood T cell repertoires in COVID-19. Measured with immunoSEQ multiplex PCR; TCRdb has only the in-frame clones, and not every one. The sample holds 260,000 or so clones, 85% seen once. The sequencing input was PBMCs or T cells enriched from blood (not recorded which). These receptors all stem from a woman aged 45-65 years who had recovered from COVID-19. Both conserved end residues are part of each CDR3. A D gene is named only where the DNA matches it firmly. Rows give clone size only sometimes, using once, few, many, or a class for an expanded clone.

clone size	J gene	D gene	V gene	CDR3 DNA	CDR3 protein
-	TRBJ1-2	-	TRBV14	TGTGCCAGCAGCCAAGCTAGGACAGCCCCGTACTTCGGCTACACCTTC	CASSQARTAPYFGYTF
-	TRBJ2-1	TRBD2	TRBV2	TGTGCCAGCAGGGAACTAGCGGGAGGGTTTAGGAACAATGAGCAGTTCTTC	CASRELAGGFRNNEQFF
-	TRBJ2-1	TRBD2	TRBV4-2	TGTGCCAGCAGCCAACCCCTAGCGGGGGGGCCGGACAATGAGCAGTTCTTC	CASSQPLAGGPDNEQFF
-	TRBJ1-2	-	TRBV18	TGTGCCAGCTCCCAAACGACTGGAGCTAACTATGGCTACACCTTC	CASSQTTGANYGYTF
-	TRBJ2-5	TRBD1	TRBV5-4	TGTGCCAGCAGCTTGCAGACAGGGGGATTGGTAGAGACCCAGTACTTC	CASSLQTGGLVETQYF
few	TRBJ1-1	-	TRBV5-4	TGTGCCAGCAGCTTGCGGCGGATGAACACTGAAGCTTTCTTT	CASSLRRMNTEAFF
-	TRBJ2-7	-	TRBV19	TGTGCCAGTAGTACGGCAGGGCGGTGGAACGAGCAGTACTTC	CASSTAGRWNEQYF
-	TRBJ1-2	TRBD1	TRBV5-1	TGCGCCAGCAGCTTGGTAGGGGGCGAGCGTGATGGCTACACCTTC	CASSLVGGERDGYTF
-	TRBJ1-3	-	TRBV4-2	TGTGCCAGCAGCCAAGAGGGGGGTGCTGGAAACACCATATATTTT	CASSQEGGAGNTIYF
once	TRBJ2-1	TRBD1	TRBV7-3	TGTGCCAGCAGAGTATCAGGGGGCTCCTACAATGAGCAGTTCTTC	CASRVSGGSYNEQFF
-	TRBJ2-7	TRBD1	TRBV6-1	TGTGCCAGCAGTGAGGAGGACAGGGAGCTTTCCGAGCAGTACTTC	CASSEEDRELSEQYF
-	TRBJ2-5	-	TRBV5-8	TGTGCCAGCAGCTCTCAGGGGGGATTGGTAGAGACCCAGTACTTC	CASSSQGGLVETQYF
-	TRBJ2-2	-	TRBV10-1	TGCGCCAGCAGTGAGCGCACCGGGGAGCTGTTTTTT	CASSERTGELFF
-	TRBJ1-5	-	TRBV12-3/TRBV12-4	TGTGCCAGCAGATCAACAGGGAATCAGCCCCAGCATTTT	CASRSTGNQPQHF
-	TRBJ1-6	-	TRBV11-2	TGTGCCAGCAGCTTGCGACTGCAGGGCAGGGGACTATCACCCCTCCACTTT	CASSLRLQGRGLSPLHF
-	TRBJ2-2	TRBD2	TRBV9	TGTGCCAGCAGCGGACCGGGGGGAGCCGGGGAGCTGTTTTTT	CASSGPGGAGELFF
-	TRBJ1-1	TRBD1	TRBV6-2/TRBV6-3	TGTGCCAGCAGTTACCCCCGGACAGGCTACGACACTGAAGCTTTCTTT	CASSYPRTGYDTEAFF
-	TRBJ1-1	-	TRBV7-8	TGTGCCAGCAGCTTATTTGTCAGGGGAACTGAAGCTTTCTTT	CASSLFVRGTEAFF
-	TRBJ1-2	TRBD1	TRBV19	TGTGCCAGCCGACAGGGAGCGTTCGACTATGGCTACACCTTC	CASRQGAFDYGYTF
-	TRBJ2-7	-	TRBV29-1	TGCAGCGTTGTAGGGGACTTGGCGTATCCCTACGAGCAGTACTTC	CSVVGDLAYPYEQYF
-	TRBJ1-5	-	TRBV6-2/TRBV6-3	TGTGCCAGCAGTTCCCGTCGCAGGCCCAATAGCAATCAGCCCCAGCATTTT	CASSSRRRPNSNQPQHF
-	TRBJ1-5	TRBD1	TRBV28	TGTGCCAGCAGACCCAGCCACCTCATCGGACAGGCTAGCAATCAGCCCCAGCATTTT	CASRPSHLIGQASNQPQHF
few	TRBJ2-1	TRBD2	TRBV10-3	TGTGCCATCAGTATAGCGGGAGGGCTGAGAAATGAGCAGTTCTTC	CAISIAGGLRNEQFF
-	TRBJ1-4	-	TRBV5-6	TGTGCCAGCAGCTCCTACTTCGGGGTGGCTGGTACTAATGAAAAACTGTTTTTT	CASSSYFGVAGTNEKLFF
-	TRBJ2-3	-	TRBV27	TGTGCCAGCAGTTTTCTAGGTGTCACCAGCACAGATACGCAGTATTTT	CASSFLGVTSTDTQYF
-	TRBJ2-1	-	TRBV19	TGTGCCAGTAGTCCCCTCGGGACAAGACCCTACAATGAGCAGTTCTTC	CASSPLGTRPYNEQFF
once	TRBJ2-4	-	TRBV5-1	TGCGCCAGCAGCTGGGGGCAGGAGCGGAACATTCAGTACTTC	CASSWGQERNIQYF
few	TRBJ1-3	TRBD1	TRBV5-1	TGCGCCAGCAGCGCGACAGGGGCTGGAAACACCATATATTTT	CASSATGAGNTIYF
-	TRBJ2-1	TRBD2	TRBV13	TGTGCCAGCAGCTTGGCTAGCGGGAGGGATGAGCAGTTCTTC	CASSLASGRDEQFF
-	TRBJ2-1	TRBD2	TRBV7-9	TGTGCCAGCAGCTTAACTAGCGTGGGTGGGAATGAGCAGTTCTTC	CASSLTSVGGNEQFF
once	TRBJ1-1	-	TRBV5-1	TGCGCCAGCAGCCTGACTGAAGGCACTGAAGCTTTCTTT	CASSLTEGTEAFF
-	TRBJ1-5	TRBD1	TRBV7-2	TGTGCCAGCAGCACACGACAGGGAAGCCAGCCCCAGCATTTT	CASSTRQGSQPQHF
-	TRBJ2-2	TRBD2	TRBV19	TGTGCCAGTAGTATCGATAGCGGGCTGCTTACCGGGGAGCTGTTTTTT	CASSIDSGLLTGELFF
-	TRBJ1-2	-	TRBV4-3	TGCGCCAGCAGCCAAGAATGGGATAGGGGCAGCTACACCTTC	CASSQEWDRGSYTF
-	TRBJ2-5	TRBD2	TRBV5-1	TGCGCCAGCAGCTGGAGTAGCGGGGGGGCTTTGGAGACCCAGTACTTC	CASSWSSGGALETQYF
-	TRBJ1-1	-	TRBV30	TGTGCCTGGAGTGGACAGATGAACACTGAAGCTTTCTTT	CAWSGQMNTEAFF
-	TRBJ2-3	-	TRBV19	TGTGCCAGCGCTACCCGTCTCGACACGGTAGGCACAGATACGCAGTATTTT	CASATRLDTVGTDTQYF
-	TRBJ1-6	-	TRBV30	TGTGCCTGGAGTGTAAAGCAGGGGTTCAATTCACCCCTCCACTTT	CAWSVKQGFNSPLHF
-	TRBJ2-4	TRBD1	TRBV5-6	TGTGCCAGCAGCTCCCAGACAGGGTGGAACATTCAGTACTTC	CASSSQTGWNIQYF
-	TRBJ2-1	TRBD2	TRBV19	TGTGCCAGTAGTCTAATAGCGGGGCTATCCTACAATGAGCAGTTCTTC	CASSLIAGLSYNEQFF
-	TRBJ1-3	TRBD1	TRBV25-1	TGTGCCAGCAGTGGGCGAGGGACAGGGGGTGGAAACACCATATATTTT	CASSGRGTGGGNTIYF
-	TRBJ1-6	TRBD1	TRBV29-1	TGCAGCGTAGCCGGGACAGGGAAAAGAGTATCGTATAATTCACCCCTCCACTTT	CSVAGTGKRVSYNSPLHF
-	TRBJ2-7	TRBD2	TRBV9	TGTGCCAGCAGCGTAGCCGTAGCGGGTTCCTACGAGCAGTACTTC	CASSVAVAGSYEQYF
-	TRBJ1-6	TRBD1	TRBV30	TGTGCCTGGAGTGTGGACAGGGATTCACCCCTCCACTTT	CAWSVDRDSPLHF
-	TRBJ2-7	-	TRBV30	TGTGCCTGGAGCGGCTCGGGACTCGCCTACGAGCAGTACTTC	CAWSGSGLAYEQYF
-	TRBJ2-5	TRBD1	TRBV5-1	TGCGCCAGCAGTTATAGACAGGGGATGAAAGAGACCCAGTACTTC	CASSYRQGMKETQYF
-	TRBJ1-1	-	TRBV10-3	TGTGCCATCAGCCAACATCCGAACACTGAAGCTTTCTTT	CAISQHPNTEAFF
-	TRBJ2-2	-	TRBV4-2	TGTGCCAGCAGCCAAGAAGGTCAGGCAGGGCAAACCGGGGAGCTGTTTTTT	CASSQEGQAGQTGELFF
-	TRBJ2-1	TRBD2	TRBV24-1	TGTGCCACCAGTGATTTTCGCGGGAGAACATACAATGAGCAGTTCTTC	CATSDFRGRTYNEQFF
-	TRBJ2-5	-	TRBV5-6	TGTGCCAGCAGCTTGGATTGGGGGGTCCAAGAGACCCAGTACTTC	CASSLDWGVQETQYF
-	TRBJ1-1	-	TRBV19	TGTGCCAGTAACAAAGGGCAGGCAGGGGAATGGAACACTGAAGCTTTCTTT	CASNKGQAGEWNTEAFF
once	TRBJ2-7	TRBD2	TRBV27	TGTGCCAGCAGTCTACATCCGGGACTAGCGGCCGGCGAGCAGTACTTC	CASSLHPGLAAGEQYF
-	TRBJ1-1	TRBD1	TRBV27	TGTGCCAGCAGTTTATCGAGGACAGGCCCCTGGACTTTCTTT	CASSLSRTGPWTFF
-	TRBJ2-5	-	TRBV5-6	TGTGCCAGCAGCTCAAATCGCAGGGGTGGCGAGACCCAGTACTTC	CASSSNRRGGETQYF